A selection of T cell receptor beta chains follows, all from one sample in a study of T cell responses to AZD1222 COVID-19 vaccine. TCRdb's copy holds only in-frame clones and misses some; the assay was immunoSEQ multiplex PCR. The profile shows some 200,000 clones, roughly 88% of them singletons. The specimen comprised peripheral blood, sampled on day 0 of AZD1222 vaccination. These receptors were collected from an adult in good health. CDR3s include the opening cysteine and the closing phenylalanine or tryptophan. A D gene is named only where the DNA matches it firmly. Clone size is stated in some rows and not others, as once, few, many or a class when expanded.

clone_size j_call v_call d_call cdr3_nt cdr3_aa
once TRBJ1-1 TRBV27 NA TGTGCCAGCAGTTTATCGACGGGGGCGAACACTGAAGCTTTCTTT CASSLSTGANTEAFF
NA TRBJ1-6 TRBV2 NA TGTGCCAGCCTGTCGGACAGTAGCTCCTATAATTCACCCCTCCACTTT CASLSDSSSYNSPLHF
NA TRBJ1-5 TRBV19 NA TGTGCCAGTAATTATGACAGTAACAATCAGCCCCAGCATTTT CASNYDSNNQPQHF
NA TRBJ1-4 TRBV7-9 TRBD1 TGTGCCAGCCGGGCCGGAGGGGGACAGGGGGCGCGGACTAATGAAAAACTGTTTTTT CASRAGGGQGARTNEKLFF
NA TRBJ2-3 TRBV24-1 TRBD2 TGTGCCACCGGACTAGCGGGAGTTGTAGATACGCAGTATTTT CATGLAGVVDTQYF
NA TRBJ2-1 TRBV11-2 NA TGTGCCAGCAGCTTACACAATGAGCAGTTCTTC CASSLHNEQFF
NA TRBJ1-1 TRBV10-2 TRBD1 TGCGCCAGCAGTCAGGGGGCCAGGAACACTGAAGCTTTCTTT CASSQGARNTEAFF
NA TRBJ2-1 TRBV5-8 NA TGTGCCAGCAGCTTGGAAGTCGTGGGAAGCTCCTACAATGAGCAGTTCTTC CASSLEVVGSSYNEQFF
NA TRBJ1-2 TRBV14 NA TGTGCCAGCAGCCCATCGACAGGCTATGGCTACACCTTC CASSPSTGYGYTF
NA TRBJ2-7 TRBV7-2 NA TGTGCCAGCAGCCAGGATCCGAGCTCCTACGAGCAGTACTTC CASSQDPSSYEQYF
NA TRBJ2-7 TRBV7-8 NA TGTGCCAGCAGCCGCGACAGGAATACCTACGAGCAGTACTTC CASSRDRNTYEQYF
NA TRBJ2-7 TRBV11-3 NA TGTGCCAGCAGCAAAAGAGGGGGGATCGAGCAGTACTTC CASSKRGGIEQYF
NA TRBJ2-1 TRBV18 TRBD1 TGTGCCAGCCAACAGACAGGGGCGTCGAGCGCCCTTCGTATGGAGCAGTTCTTC CASQQTGASSALRMEQFF
NA TRBJ2-7 TRBV28 TRBD2 TGTGCCAGCAGTTTAGCGGGAGGGAGGCAACAAACTTTC CASSLAGGRQQTF
NA TRBJ1-3 TRBV5-6 NA TGTGCCAGCAGCCCGGGGTTAGGATTACGCTCTGGAAACACCATATATTTT CASSPGLGLRSGNTIYF
NA TRBJ1-4 TRBV4-3 NA TGCGCCAGCAGCCAAGACAGGGTTGAAAAACTGTTTTTT CASSQDRVEKLFF
NA TRBJ1-1 TRBV29-1 NA TGCAGCGGCTGCGGGGGGGCGGGGAACACTGAAGCTTTCTTT CSGCGGAGNTEAFF
NA TRBJ1-4 TRBV5-1 NA TGCGCCAGCAGCTTGCTGGGTAATGAAAAACTGTTTTTT CASSLLGNEKLFF
NA TRBJ2-7 TRBV27 NA TGTGCCAGCAGTTTACTACAGGGAGTTACGCAGTACTTC CASSLLQGVTQYF
NA TRBJ1-6 TRBV5-1 NA TGCGCCAGCAGCTTGGTTACAGGAACGGCTAATTCACCCCTCCACTTT CASSLVTGTANSPLHF